This T cell receptor (beta chain) was recovered during a study of T cell responses to AZD1222 COVID-19 vaccine. TCRdb keeps only in-frame clones here, not all; method: immunoSEQ multiplex PCR. The repertoire holds some 200,000 clones, more than 85% seen once, with 3% to 4% in the top ten. This specimen was peripheral blood, taken 28 days after the second AZD1222 dose. This receptor was identified in an adult who received the AZD1222 COVID-19 vaccine.

The CDR3 sequence: CAWSKRSWDGELFF. For the CDR3, the DNA is TGTGCCTGGAGTAAGCGGTCTTGGGACGGGGAGCTGTTTTTT. The chain combines TRBV30 with TRBJ2-2; tentatively, D is TRBD2 (5 bases). The germline V gene encodes CDR1 GTSNPN and CDR2 SVGIG (reference sequence). V lost 2 bases and J lost 7, with 14 bases in between. This CDR3 has 14 residues.